The clone carrying this T cell receptor (beta chain) has more than one count but fewer than ten. No cell sorting was done before RNA was extracted from the tissue. Germline values: CDR1 MRHNA, CDR2 SNTAGT. V was pared by 5 bases and J by 1 base, with 8 bases between. This CDR3 spans 13 amino acids. This sample was included in a study of tumor and adjacent non-tumor tissue in lung cancer. TCRbeta libraries were built with three rounds of nested PCR, modified from ARM-PCR. A single record per CDR3 protein comes from TCRdb applying MiXCR to the multiplex PCR reads. Of approximately 130,000 distinct CDR3 sequences listed, over 65% are singletons.

Sequenced sample: lung tumor tissue. This sequence joins TRBV6-4 and TRBJ1-1, with D possibly matching TRBD1 (5 bases). The sequence came from a man aged 25 to 40 with non-small cell lung cancer. The CDR3 region is CASSSTENTEAFF. CDR3 DNA: TGTGCCAGCAGTTCGACAGAGAACACTGAAGCTTTCTTT.